These T cell receptor beta chains were read from a single sample in a study of T cell responses to AZD1222 COVID-19 vaccine. The data were produced by immunoSEQ multiplex PCR, yet TCRdb's version contains in-frame clones alone and is incomplete. The data show nearly 200,000 clones, 93% seen once. The sequencing here drew on peripheral blood, taken 28 days after the second AZD1222 dose. These receptors all stem from an adult who received the AZD1222 COVID-19 vaccine. CDR3s include the opening cysteine and the closing phenylalanine or tryptophan. The order of the fields is V gene, J gene, CDR3 protein.

V gene: TRBV3-1/TRBV3-2; J gene: TRBJ1-2; CDR3 protein: CASSQLRGVGGYTF
V gene: TRBV3-1/TRBV3-2; J gene: TRBJ2-4; CDR3 protein: CASSLTGVDKNIQYF
V gene: TRBV11-2; J gene: TRBJ1-2; CDR3 protein: CASSLSGYGYTF
V gene: TRBV7-9; J gene: TRBJ1-2; CDR3 protein: CASSLANYGYTF
V gene: TRBV27; J gene: TRBJ1-6; CDR3 protein: CASSWDGRDSPLHF
V gene: TRBV27; J gene: TRBJ2-7; CDR3 protein: CASSLVPRSSYEQYF
V gene: TRBV6-6; J gene: TRBJ1-6; CDR3 protein: CASSYTRGKNSPLHF
V gene: TRBV28; J gene: TRBJ1-2; CDR3 protein: CASSSDSGTGGDGYGYTF
V gene: TRBV6-5; J gene: TRBJ1-2; CDR3 protein: CASKRDRGASYGYTF
V gene: TRBV29-1; J gene: TRBJ2-5; CDR3 protein: CSVETGSQETQYF
V gene: TRBV6-2/TRBV6-3; J gene: TRBJ2-7; CDR3 protein: CASSYSPKGPWGYEQYF